Listed below are T cell receptor beta chains from one sample, sequenced in a study of blood T cell repertoires in COVID-19. Sequencing used immunoSEQ multiplex PCR; TCRdb keeps in-frame clones, though not all of them. The sample consists of 70,000 to 85,000 clones, approximately 86% of them appearing once. The specimen sequenced was peripheral blood. These receptors came from a woman aged 55-75 years with acute or convalescent COVID-19. The CDR3 runs from the conserved cysteine through the conserved F or W. Fields, in order: V gene, CDR3 protein.

TRBV10-3 | CAISESTGGSPETQYF
TRBV7-9 | CASSFPGTGITGELFF
TRBV7-2 | CASSPQGEPSAIQYF
TRBV11-1 | CASRPLAGGSYNEQFF
TRBV15 | CATSKGQENNQPQHF
TRBV2 | CASSQNSGGAGETQYF
TRBV5-1 | CASTDSLNTEAFF
TRBV6-2/TRBV6-3 | CASSQPQGFNQPQHF
TRBV28 | CASRIGLAVPYEQYF
TRBV28 | CATRTGAEGEKLFF
TRBV18 | CASSPRGSLGTGDPEQYF
TRBV11-2 | CASSSGLNTRVNSPLHF
TRBV6-5 | CASSYSRGTYNEQFF
TRBV28 | CASSLNRGRSEGYTF
TRBV6-2/TRBV6-3 | CASSLTGVSNQPQHF
TRBV27 | CASSLSKGGGGELFF
TRBV7-3 | CASSLNPSRTYEQYF
TRBV7-8 | CASSQGAGLDNEQFF
TRBV7-9 | CASSLAPGQGAFNEQFF
TRBV18 | CASSPWDSANTGELFF
TRBV20-1 | CSASSAGVTDTQYF
TRBV20-1 | CSASSGLDGEDTQYF
TRBV18 | CASSHLDADGYTF
TRBV12-3/TRBV12-4 | CASSLGRSYEQYF
TRBV20-1 | CSASDPTGGFPSPLHF
TRBV6-5 | CASSYGSLGTEYEQYF
TRBV28 | CASSAGTGNRWFF
TRBV27 | CASSPSVGQTFYEQYF
TRBV7-2 | CASSTRLAYNEQFF
TRBV27 | CASSLFAGGETQYF
TRBV10-1 | CASSESGDHTDTQYF
TRBV19 | CASSIVYRGHTEAFF
TRBV2 | CASKAVGDGYTF
TRBV6-5 | CASHMGAENTEAFF
TRBV28 | CASSSRSGPTDTQYF
TRBV27 | CASSQHLNRQGLMYEQYF
TRBV19 | CASSQETSGGTQYF
TRBV7-3 | CASSQGLDNEQFF
TRBV4-3 | CASSQDMDREDSPLHF
TRBV18 | CASSLQETMNTEAFF
TRBV3-1/TRBV3-2 | CASSHGNRATEAFF
TRBV7-9 | CASNSRGGNEQFF
TRBV6-5 | CASSFGQDNEQFF
TRBV6-1 | CASSEGGHEETQYF
TRBV3-1/TRBV3-2 | CASSAQGSGNTIYF
TRBV7-8 | CASSRREGGAYEQYF
TRBV30 | CAWSVQGNTIYF
TRBV28 | CASSLMTGAGHNSPLHF
TRBV5-4 | CASSGSPGTAINNEQFF
TRBV7-9 | CASSLRQGDEAFF
TRBV27 | CASSLLQGPLTEAFF
TRBV28 | CASRDSLDSPLHF
TRBV19 | CASSRDSTTTNEKLFF
TRBV5-1 | CASRSGPQGSGNSPLHF
TRBV15 | CATSRGPGGRETQYF
TRBV11-2 | CASSLVPGVGYGYTF
TRBV5-4 | CASSLRTVTNYGYTF